The next 23 T cell receptor beta chains were all read from a single sample in a study of T cell repertoires in ileal Crohn's disease. Documented time point: neoterminal ileum biopsy at postoperative endoscopy, about 6 months after surgery. Assay used: immunoSEQ multiplex PCR; TCRdb lists only in-frame clones, some missing. Of about 11,000 clones in the sample, roughly two thirds were seen once. Input material: ileal tissue. These receptor sequences come from an adult with Crohn's disease.

This clone showed up just a few times. The chain combines TRBV7-9 with TRBJ2-7; 7 bases agree with TRBD2. Germline values: CDR1 SEHNR, CDR2 FQNEAQ (reference sequence). Trimming cost V 4 bases and J 0 bases; bases outside gene matches: 0. CDR3 length: 13 residues. CDR3 amino acids: CASSWGGSYEQYF. For the CDR3, the DNA is TGTGCCAGCAGCTGGGGGGGCTCCTACGAGCAGTACTTC.

The V call is TRBV5-1, the J call TRBJ1-1; 9 positions match TRBD1. CDR1 and CDR2 from the germline V gene are SGHRS and YFSETQ. With V trimmed by 2 bases and J by 0 bases, 8 bases remained unmatched. The CDR3 totals 17 residues. The DNA of the CDR3 is TGCGCCAGCAGCTTAGGACAGGGGCTGAGTATGAACACTGAAGCTTTCTTT. Translated, it gives CASSLGQGLSMNTEAFF.

The rearrangement joins TRBV30 to TRBJ1-2, with a possible D match to TRBD1 (6 bases). Trimming took 8 bases from V and 4 from J, leaving 23 bases between them. Looked up from germline, CDR1 is GTSNPN and CDR2 is SVGIG (reference sequence). The CDR3 sequence is 15 residues long. In DNA form, the CDR3 reads TGTGCCCGAGGGGACACTTATTCTGTCACCTATGGCTACACCTTC. Its translation: CARGDTYSVTYGYTF.

The chain employs TRBV5-1 and TRBJ2-5; 8 bases match TRBD1. Germline V gives CDR1 SGHRS, CDR2 YFSETQ. This CDR3 contains 16 residues. V was pared by 0 bases and J by 5 bases, with 9 bases of the junction left unmatched. The DNA of the CDR3 is TGCGCCAGCAGCTTGGGGGGACAGGTTGAAATGGAGACCCAGTACTTC. As protein: CASSLGGQVEMETQYF.

The chain combines TRBV6-1 with TRBJ2-3; 12 bases line up with TRBD2. The CDR3 totals 14 residues. J lost 7 bases, V lost 5 bases, and 4 bases had no gene match. Looked up from germline, CDR1 is MNHNS and CDR2 is SASEGT. The CDR3 DNA follows: TGTGCCAGCAGTCCGCGGACTAGCGGGAATACGCAGTATTTT. Its translation: CASSPRTSGNTQYF.

The CDR3 DNA is TGTGCCAGCAGCTCCTCAGACACTCAGCCCCAGCATTTT. Translated: CASSSSDTQPQHF. The chain combines TRBV7-2 with TRBJ1-5; D remains ambiguous. CDR3 length equals 13 residues. Trimming took off 4 bases at V and 6 bases at J, with 10 bases between the two ends. Germline CDR1 is SGHTA and CDR2 is FQGNSA.

This clone was found once. An end of the junction differs from the germline gene, which may be a read error. CDR3 in amino acids: CASSSDNEQFF. DNA for the CDR3: TGTGCCAGCAGCTCCGACAATGAGCAGTTCTTC. The V gene is TRBV11-2, the J gene TRBJ2-1; D gene unclear. Germline V CDR1 and CDR2: SGHAT, FQNNGV. The CDR3 runs 11 residues.

This sequence joins TRBV19 and TRBJ1-2; D uncertain. Germline V gives CDR1 LNHDA, CDR2 SQIVND (reference sequence). This CDR3 is 13 amino acids long. The V gene lost 10 bases and the J gene lost 3 bases, with 15 bases spanning the gap. CDR3 residues: CATFTFEDYGYTF. CDR3 in DNA: TGTGCCACCTTTACGTTCGAGGACTATGGCTACACCTTC.

The rearrangement links TRBV7-6 to TRBJ2-7; D remains unclear. The CDR3 runs to 13 residues. The germline V gene has CDR1 SGHVS and CDR2 FNYEAQ. V dropped 5 bases and J dropped 0 bases, with 8 bases sitting between them. CDR3 bases: TGTGCCAGCAGCCTATACAGCTCCTACGAGCAGTACTTC. Protein product: CASSLYSSYEQYF.

The chain employs TRBV13 and TRBJ1-2; 10 nucleotides match TRBD1. The CDR3 is 15 residues long. V lost 5 bases to trimming and J lost 4 bases; unmatched junction nucleotides: 7. Germline V gene data show CDR1 as PRHDT and CDR2 as FYEKMQ (reference sequence). The CDR3 bases are TGTGCCAGCAGCCCCGAGACAGGGGGCCTCTATGGCTACACCTTC. Translation gives CASSPETGGLYGYTF.

The chain joins TRBV18 to TRBJ1-1; D unclear. The ends were cut back, 3 bases at V and 1 base at J, with 6 bases in the middle. This CDR3 is 13 amino acids long. The germline CDR1 and CDR2 sequences are KGHSH and LQKENI. The CDR3 bases are TGTGCCAGCTCACCCCGACAGAACACTGAAGCTTTCTTT. Amino acid sequence: CASSPRQNTEAFF.

The chain links TRBV27 to TRBJ2-3, with D maybe TRBD2 (6 bases). The CDR3 length is 14 residues. V was clipped by 5 bases and J by 6 bases, with 15 bases between them. Germline V gene lookup returns CDR1 MNHEY and CDR2 SMNVEV (reference sequence). This CDR3 is CASSIGTPRDTQYF. In nucleotides, the CDR3 is TGTGCCAGCAGTATTGGGACTCCCAGGGATACGCAGTATTTT.

In the case of this clone: A read error may account for a junction end that differs from germline. The gene calls are TRBV7-4 and TRBJ1-2, with a possible D match to TRBD1 (5 bases). The CDR3 consists of 13 residues. Germline CDR1 and CDR2: SGHVT and SQSDAQ. CDR3 amino acids: CASSLAGGDSTLF. CDR3 nucleotide sequence: TGTGCCAGCAGCTTAGCCGGGGGGGACTCCACCCTCTTC.

The rearrangement joins TRBV19 to TRBJ2-7; TRBD1 agrees at 7 bases. The length of the CDR3 is 14 residues. Germline CDR1 and CDR2: LNHDA and SQIVND (reference sequence). Unmatched junction bases numbered 8, after V lost 4 bases and J lost 5 bases. CDR3 amino acids: CASSTTGAGDEQYF. Here the CDR3 DNA reads TGTGCCAGTAGTACTACAGGGGCTGGGGACGAGCAGTACTTC.

This chain connects TRBV28 to TRBJ2-2; D is possibly TRBD2 (6 bases). Germline V lookup: CDR1 MDHEN, CDR2 SYDVKM. The CDR3 totals 15 residues. Trimming took 8 bases from V and 7 from J, leaving 20 bases between them. In nucleotides, the CDR3 is TGTGCCAGCGGCGCGGGGCAATTCAGGGTCGGGGAGCTGTTTTTT. It specifies CASGAGQFRVGELFF.

The chain couples TRBV18 to TRBJ1-5; a weak D match, TRBD1 (5 bases). Germline lookup yields CDR1 KGHSH and CDR2 LQKENI. The CDR3 covers 18 residues. V dropped 3 bases and J dropped 0 bases, with 18 bases sitting between them. CDR3 sequence (DNA): TGTGCCAGCTCACCCCCCGTTAGGGGAGGTCGTAGCAATCAGCCCCAGCATTTT. This translates into CASSPPVRGGRSNQPQHF.

CDR3 amino acids: CASTPGSTSYNEQFF. The CDR3 bases are TGTGCCAGCACCCCTGGTTCTACCTCCTACAATGAGCAGTTCTTC. The chain employs TRBV7-2 and TRBJ2-1, with D unresolved. CDR3 size: 15 residues. V was trimmed by 7 bases and J by 0 bases, leaving 13 bases between them. Germline assignment: CDR1 SGHTA and CDR2 FQGNSA.

The chain has TRBV6-5 and TRBJ1-2, with D maybe TRBD1 (6 bases). The CDR3 contains 13 residues. Germline-derived CDR1 and CDR2 are MNHEY and SVGAGI. Deletions cut 4 bases from V and 7 bases from J, with 13 bases between. CDR3 protein: CASSFEGGSGYTF. The CDR3 DNA sequence: TGTGCCAGCAGTTTCGAGGGGGGGTCTGGCTACACCTTC.

For the CDR3, the DNA is TGTGCCAGCAGCGGAGGAGGGATAGATACGCAGTATTTT. Its protein is CASSGGGIDTQYF. The rearrangement joins TRBV9 to TRBJ2-3, with D perhaps matching TRBD2 (6 bases). The CDR3 runs to 13 residues. Germline values: CDR1 SGDLS, CDR2 YYNGEE. The V and J ends lost 3 bases and 5 bases respectively, with 10 bases between them.

This clone occurred a few times. The J gene is TRBJ1-5, the V gene TRBV2; D unclear. V shed 7 bases and J shed 6 bases, with 13 bases lying between them. The CDR3 is 13 residues long. The germline V gene encodes CDR1 SNHLY and CDR2 FYNNEI. The CDR3 DNA reads as TGTGCCAGCAATCGTGGAGCCGGTCAGCCCCAGCATTTT. Translation: CASNRGAGQPQHF. The full variable domain, rest sourced from reference TRBV2 and TRBJ1-5, is EPEVTQTPSHQVTQMGQEVILRCVPISNHLYFYWYRQILGQKVEFLVSFYNNEISEKSEIFDDQFSVERPDGSNFTLKIRSTKLEDSAMYFCASNRGAGQPQHFGDGTRLSIL.

The rearrangement links TRBV19 to TRBJ2-3; TRBD1 might be the D (6 bases). The length of the CDR3 is 17 residues. V lost 3 bases and J 1 base, leaving 17 bases between the germline ends. Germline values: CDR1 LNHDA, CDR2 SQIVND (reference sequence). The CDR3 sequence: CASSIAPGQIRTDTQYF. Here the CDR3 DNA reads TGTGCCAGTAGTATTGCTCCAGGACAGATACGCACAGATACGCAGTATTTT. The full variable domain, rest sourced from reference TRBV19 and TRBJ2-3, is DGGITQSPKYLFRKEGQNVTLSCEQNLNHDAMYWYRQDPGQGLRLIYYSQIVNDFQKGDIAEGYSVSREKKESFPLTVTSAQKNPTAFYLCASSIAPGQIRTDTQYFGPGTRLTVL.

The chain uses TRBV7-2 and TRBJ2-7; D is unclear. The ends were cut back, 0 bases at V and 3 bases at J, with 9 bases in the middle. This CDR3 contains 14 residues. CDR1 and CDR2 (germline): SGHTA, FQGNSA. Written as DNA, the CDR3 is TGTGCCAGCAGCTTAGCGCAGGCTGGCTACGAGCAGTACTTC. It encodes CASSLAQAGYEQYF.

The V call is TRBV7-2, the J call TRBJ2-3; D is ambiguous. Germline V gene lookup returns CDR1 SGHTA and CDR2 FQGNSA. Trimming took off 1 base at V and 2 bases at J, with 7 bases between the two ends. The CDR3 runs to 14 residues. The CDR3 nucleotides read TGTGCCAGCAGCTTAGTTGGAGACACAGATACGCAGTATTTT. As protein: CASSLVGDTDTQYF.